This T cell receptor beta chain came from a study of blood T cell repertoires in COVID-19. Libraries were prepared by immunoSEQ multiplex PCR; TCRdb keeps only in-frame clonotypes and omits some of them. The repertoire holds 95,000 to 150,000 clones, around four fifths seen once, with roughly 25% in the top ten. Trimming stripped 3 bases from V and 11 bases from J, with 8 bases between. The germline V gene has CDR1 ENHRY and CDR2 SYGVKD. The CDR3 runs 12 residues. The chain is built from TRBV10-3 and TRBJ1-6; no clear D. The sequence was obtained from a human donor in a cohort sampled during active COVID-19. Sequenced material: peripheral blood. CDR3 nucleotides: TGTGCCATCAGTGACCGCGCGACACCCCTCCACTTT. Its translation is CAISDRATPLHF.